These 18 T cell receptor beta chains were sequenced from one sample in a study of blood T cell repertoires in COVID-19. Assay used: immunoSEQ multiplex PCR; TCRdb lists only in-frame clones, some missing. The repertoire holds fewer than 250,000 clones, with around four fifths as singletons. Sequenced material: peripheral blood. These receptors were obtained from a woman aged 55-69 years with active or convalescent COVID-19.

This clone was detected only once. The chain carries TRBV13 and TRBJ2-1; perhaps TRBD2 as D (5 bases). In germline, CDR1 is PRHDT, CDR2 FYEKMQ (reference sequence). This CDR3 spans 11 amino acids. Trimming pared 11 bases from V and 9 bases from J, leaving 14 bases between. CDR3 sequence: CASRAGGEQFF. DNA of the CDR3: TGTGCCTCCCGGGCGGGTGGTGAGCAGTTCTTC.

This sequence joins TRBV24-1 and TRBJ2-7; D unclear. V lost 3 bases and J 0 bases, leaving 8 bases between the germline ends. CDR1 is KGHDR, CDR2 SFDVKD, per germline. This CDR3 spans 14 amino acids. The CDR3 here is CATSDRGASYEQYF. In DNA form, the CDR3 reads TGTGCCACCAGTGATCGAGGAGCCTCCTACGAGCAGTACTTC.

The V gene is TRBV27, the J gene TRBJ2-1; 11 positions match TRBD1. The germline gives CDR1 MNHEY, CDR2 SMNVEV (reference sequence). J lost 2 bases, V lost 5 bases, and 2 bases had no gene match. The length of the CDR3 is 15 residues. In DNA, the CDR3 is TGTGCCAGCAGTCTGGGACAGGGGGCCTACAATGAGCAGTTCTTC. It is translated as CASSLGQGAYNEQFF.

The V and J genes are TRBV4-1 and TRBJ1-5, with D maybe TRBD1 (6 bases). From germline, CDR1 is MGHRA and CDR2 YSYEKL. With 4 bases removed from V and 6 bases from J, the gap between germline ends came to 25 bases. The CDR3 has 18 residues. In nucleotides, the CDR3 is TGCGCCAGCAGCCCCCGCGCGCCTGACAGGACGGGGAGTCAGCCCCAGCATTTT. Its translation is CASSPRAPDRTGSQPQHF.

The CDR3 coding sequence is TGTGCCAGCAGCAAAGTAGTTCCAGGGGGCAAAAACATTCAGTACTTC. This translates into CASSKVVPGGKNIQYF. The chain employs TRBV21-1 and TRBJ2-4; the listed D gene, TRBD1, was not tested against the DNA. TRBV21-1 is a documented pseudogene. The CDR3 is made up of 16 amino acids.

This chain uses TRBV5-4 with TRBJ2-7, with TRBD2 identical over 9 bases. The V gene's germline CDR1 is SGHNT and CDR2 YYREEE (reference sequence). V trimming: 3 bases; J trimming: 2 bases; junction bases outside the gene matches: 6. The CDR3 runs 15 residues. As DNA, the CDR3 is TGTGCCAGCAGCTCAAGACTAGCGGTTCCCTACGAGCAGTACTTC. It is translated as CASSSRLAVPYEQYF. The full variable domain, in which reference TRBV5-4 and TRBJ2-7 provide the parts outside the CDR3, is ETGVTQSPTHLIKTRGQQVTLRCSSQSGHNTVSWYQQALGQGPQFIFQYYREEENGRGNFPPRFSGLQFPNYSSELNVNALELDDSALYLCASSSRLAVPYEQYFGPGTRLTVT.

V usage is TRBV5-4 and J usage is TRBJ2-3; the match to TRBD2 covers 7 bases. The J segment lost 0 bases and the V segment lost 3 bases, leaving 4 bases of the junction unmatched. CDR1 and CDR2 from the germline V gene are SGHNT and YYREEE (reference sequence). This CDR3 comprises 15 residues. CDR3 sequence (DNA): TGTGCCAGCAGCTCCCGGCGGGGGAGCACAGATACGCAGTATTTT. Its translation is CASSSRRGSTDTQYF. Based on the CDR3 plus reference TRBV5-4 and TRBJ2-3, the full variable domain is ETGVTQSPTHLIKTRGQQVTLRCSSQSGHNTVSWYQQALGQGPQFIFQYYREEENGRGNFPPRFSGLQFPNYSSELNVNALELDDSALYLCASSSRRGSTDTQYFGPGTRLTVL.

The V gene is TRBV6-5, the J gene TRBJ2-7; 8 bases agree with TRBD2. V dropped 6 bases and J dropped 0; count of bases not matched to a gene: 7. The CDR3 has 15 residues. Looked up from germline, CDR1 is MNHEY and CDR2 is SVGAGI. CDR3 loop: CASSHSGTSSYEQYF. For the CDR3, the DNA is TGTGCCAGCAGCCACAGCGGGACTAGCTCCTACGAGCAGTACTTC.

The rearrangement links TRBV5-4 to TRBJ2-3, with D perhaps matching TRBD1 (5 bases). V gave up 2 bases and J gave up 2 bases, with 15 bases separating them. This CDR3 is built from 16 residues. The germline CDR1 and CDR2 sequences are SGHNT and YYREEE (reference sequence). CDR3 region: CASSFVGHLVTDTQYF. CDR3 nucleotides: TGTGCCAGCAGCTTTGTAGGACACCTTGTCACAGATACGCAGTATTTT.

The J gene is TRBJ2-7, the V gene TRBV18, with D hard to call. Trimming cost V 3 bases and J 0 bases, with 9 bases left between them. This CDR3 contains 14 residues. Germline CDR1 and CDR2: KGHSH and LQKENI. The CDR3 sequence: CASSPSPVSYEQYF. In DNA, the CDR3 is TGTGCCAGCTCACCGTCCCCAGTCTCCTACGAGCAGTACTTC. The full variable domain, its missing parts supplied by reference TRBV18 and TRBJ2-7, is NAGVMQNPRHLVRRRGQEARLRCSPMKGHSHVYWYRQLPEEGLKFMVYLQKENIIDESGMPKERFSAEFPKEGPSILRIQQVVRGDSAAYFCASSPSPVSYEQYFGPGTRLTVT.

This chain joins TRBV5-1 and TRBJ2-1, with D possibly matching TRBD1 (5 bases). The CDR3 extends over 15 amino acids. V was pared by 3 bases and J by 5 bases, with 15 bases between. Germline CDR1 is SGHRS and CDR2 is YFSETQ. This CDR3 reads CASSSYQGNHNEQFF. DNA of the CDR3: TGCGCCAGCAGCTCCTACCAGGGTAACCACAATGAGCAGTTCTTC.

The V call is TRBV5-1, the J call TRBJ2-3; the D gene is possibly TRBD1 (6 bases). V lost 0 bases, J lost 5 bases, and 13 bases lay in between. The CDR3 loop spans 15 amino acids. Germline V CDR1 and CDR2: SGHRS, YFSETQ. CDR3 sequence reads: CASSLVGQKRDTQYF. The DNA of the CDR3 is TGCGCCAGCAGCTTGGTCGGACAGAAAAGAGATACGCAGTATTTT.

The chain recombines TRBV10-3 with TRBJ2-6, with D possibly matching TRBD2 (6 bases). This CDR3 is built from 15 residues. The V gene lost 11 bases and the J gene lost 0 bases, with 14 bases spanning the gap. CDR1 is ENHRY, CDR2 SYGVKD, per germline. CDR3 region: CAARDLISGANVLTF. CDR3 nucleotide sequence: TGTGCCGCCCGGGACTTGATCTCTGGGGCCAACGTCCTGACTTTC.

This clone was recorded only once. The chain employs TRBV29-1 and TRBJ2-1, with 8 nucleotides matching TRBD2. Germline trimming cut 6 bases from V and 7 bases from J; bases unmatched to any gene: 8. The germline V gene encodes CDR1 SQVTM and CDR2 ANQGSEA. The CDR3 is 13 residues long. The CDR3 loop is CSVSGGNGNEQFF. The CDR3 bases are TGCAGCGTCTCGGGGGGGAATGGGAATGAGCAGTTCTTC.

The chain uses TRBV19 and TRBJ1-4, with D perhaps TRBD1 (5 bases). CDR3 size: 14 residues. The ends were cut back, 9 bases at V and 5 bases at J, with 16 bases in the middle. Germline V lookup: CDR1 LNHDA, CDR2 SQIVND (reference sequence). CDR3 sequence: CASQGRVENEKLFF. The CDR3 nucleotides are TGTGCCAGCCAAGGCAGGGTGGAAAATGAAAAACTGTTTTTT.

The CDR3 loop reads CASMITGNYGYTF. The CDR3 DNA reads TGTGCCAGCATGATTACAGGGAACTATGGCTACACCTTC. V and J are TRBV2 and TRBJ1-2, with a possible D match to TRBD1 (6 bases). The CDR3 totals 13 residues. Per germline, CDR1 SNHLY and CDR2 FYNNEI. The V end was cut by 7 bases, the J end by 2 bases, with 11 bases between. The whole variable domain, filled in from reference TRBV2 and TRBJ1-2, reads EPEVTQTPSHQVTQMGQEVILRCVPISNHLYFYWYRQILGQKVEFLVSFYNNEISEKSEIFDDQFSVERPDGSNFTLKIRSTKLEDSAMYFCASMITGNYGYTFGSGTRLTVV.

The J gene is TRBJ1-1, the V gene TRBV28; D is perhaps TRBD1 (5 bases). Germline CDR1 and CDR2: MDHEN and SYDVKM. This CDR3 has 13 residues. Trimming removed 3 bases from V and 7 bases from J, with 12 bases in between. DNA for the CDR3: TGTGCCAGCAGTTTTATCAGGGATGATGAAGCTTTCTTT. Encoded protein: CASSFIRDDEAFF.

The chain links TRBV6-5 to TRBJ1-5; D unresolved. The CDR3 is 12 amino acids. V dropped 8 bases and J dropped 10 bases, with 15 bases sitting between them. From germline, CDR1 is MNHEY and CDR2 SVGAGI. The CDR3 coding sequence is TGTGCCAGCTCGACGGGAGGCGGACCCCAGCATTTT. Its translation is CASSTGGGPQHF.